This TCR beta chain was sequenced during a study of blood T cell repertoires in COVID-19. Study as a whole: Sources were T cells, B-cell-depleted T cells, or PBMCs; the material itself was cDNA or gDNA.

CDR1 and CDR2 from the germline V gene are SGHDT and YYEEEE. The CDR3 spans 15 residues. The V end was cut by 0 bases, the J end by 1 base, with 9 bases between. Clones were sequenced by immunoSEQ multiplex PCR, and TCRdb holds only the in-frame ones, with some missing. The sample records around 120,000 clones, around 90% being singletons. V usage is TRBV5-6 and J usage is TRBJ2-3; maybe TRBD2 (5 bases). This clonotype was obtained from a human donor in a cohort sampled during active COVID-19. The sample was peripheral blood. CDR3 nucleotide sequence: TGTGCCAGCAGCTTGGAACTAGAGCGCACAGATACGCAGTATTTT. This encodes CASSLELERTDTQYF. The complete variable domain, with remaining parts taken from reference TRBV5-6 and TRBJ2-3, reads DAGVTQSPTHLIKTRGQQVTLRCSPKSGHDTVSWYQQALGQGPQFIFQYYEEEERQRGNFPDRFSGHQFPNYSSELNVNALLLGDSALYLCASSLELERTDTQYFGPGTRLTVL.